This T cell receptor beta chain was retrieved from a study of T cell responses to AZD1222 COVID-19 vaccine. Of note for this clone: Its specificity is unknown.

Repertoires were generated with immunoSEQ multiplex PCR, while TCRdb's copy carries only in-frame clones and drops some. Among fewer than 110,000 clones listed, 70% to 90% were seen once. Overall study results and limits: The sample set comprised mostly white British donors with more females, and clonal diversity was possibly underestimated. Close to half of all spike-specific TCRs reportedly target regions of the variants that are unmutated. Only a handful of people who got AZD1222 tested seropositive at baseline. Repertoire sampling happened only post peak T cell response.

V lost 0 bases and J 1 base, leaving 10 bases between the germline ends. This CDR3 region has 15 residues. The germline gives CDR1 SGHVS, CDR2 FNYEAQ. This clonotype was sampled from an adult in good health. The chain is built from TRBV7-6 and TRBJ2-7; D is possibly TRBD2 (5 bases). Sequencing was performed on peripheral blood, taken on day 0 of AZD1222 vaccination. Here the CDR3 DNA reads TGTGCCAGCAGCTTAGCTCTCCGGGGATCCTACGAGCAGTACTTC. Its translation is CASSLALRGSYEQYF.